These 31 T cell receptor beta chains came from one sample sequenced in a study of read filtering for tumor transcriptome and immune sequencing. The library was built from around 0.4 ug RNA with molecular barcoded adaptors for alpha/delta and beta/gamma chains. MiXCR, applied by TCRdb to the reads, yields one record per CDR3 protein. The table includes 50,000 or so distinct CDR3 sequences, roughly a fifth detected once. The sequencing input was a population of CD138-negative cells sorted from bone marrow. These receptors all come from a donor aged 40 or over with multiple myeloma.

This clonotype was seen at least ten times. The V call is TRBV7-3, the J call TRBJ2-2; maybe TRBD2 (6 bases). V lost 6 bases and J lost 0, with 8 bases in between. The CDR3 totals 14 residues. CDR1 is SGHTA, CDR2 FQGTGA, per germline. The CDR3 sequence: CASRAGANTGELFF. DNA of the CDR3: TGTGCCAGCAGAGCGGGCGCGAACACCGGGGAGCTGTTTTTT.

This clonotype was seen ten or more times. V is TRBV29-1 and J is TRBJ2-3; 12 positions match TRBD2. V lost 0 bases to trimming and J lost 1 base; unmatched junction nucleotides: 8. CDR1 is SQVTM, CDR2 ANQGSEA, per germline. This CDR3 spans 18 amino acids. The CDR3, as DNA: TGCAGCGTTGAAGATCTCCTAGCGGGAGGGCCTCGCACAGATACGCAGTATTTT. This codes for CSVEDLLAGGPRTDTQYF.

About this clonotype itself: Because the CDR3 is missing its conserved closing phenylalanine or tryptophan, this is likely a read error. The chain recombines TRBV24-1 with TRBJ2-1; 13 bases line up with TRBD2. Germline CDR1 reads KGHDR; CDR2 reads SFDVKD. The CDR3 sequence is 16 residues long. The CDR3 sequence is CATSDFPTSGRNEQFL. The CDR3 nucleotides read TGCGCCACCAGTGATTTCCCGACTAGCGGGAGGAATGAGCAGTTCCTC.

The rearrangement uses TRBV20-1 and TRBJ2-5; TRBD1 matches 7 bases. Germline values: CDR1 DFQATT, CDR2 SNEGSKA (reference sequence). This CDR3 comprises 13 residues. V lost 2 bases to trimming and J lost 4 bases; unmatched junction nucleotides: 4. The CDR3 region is CSARQGVVETQYF. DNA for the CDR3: TGCAGTGCTAGACAGGGGGTAGTAGAGACCCAGTACTTC.

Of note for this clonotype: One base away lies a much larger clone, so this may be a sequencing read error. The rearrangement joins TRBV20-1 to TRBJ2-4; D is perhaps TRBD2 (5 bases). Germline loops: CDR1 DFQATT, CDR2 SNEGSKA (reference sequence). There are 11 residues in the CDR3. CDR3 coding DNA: TGCAGTACTAGAGTTTCAAACATTCAGTACTTC. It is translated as CSTRVSNIQYF.

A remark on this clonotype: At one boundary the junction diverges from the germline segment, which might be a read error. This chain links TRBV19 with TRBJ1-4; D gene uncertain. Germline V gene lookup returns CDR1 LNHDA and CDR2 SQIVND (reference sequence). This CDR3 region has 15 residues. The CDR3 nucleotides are TGTGCCAATAGTATAAAGACCCCCTTCGGTGAAAAACTGTTTTTT. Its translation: CANSIKTPFGEKLFF.

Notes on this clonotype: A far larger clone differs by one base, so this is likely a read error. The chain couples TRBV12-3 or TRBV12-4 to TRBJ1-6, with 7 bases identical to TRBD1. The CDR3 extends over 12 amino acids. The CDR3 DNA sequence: TGTGCCAGCAGCCATTCAACAGGGGAAGCTTCCTTT. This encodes CASSHSTGEASF.

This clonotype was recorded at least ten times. CDR3 residues: CASSLSRGISYEQYF. The CDR3 DNA follows: TGTGCCAGCAGCTTGTCGAGAGGTATCTCCTACGAGCAGTACTTC. J is TRBJ2-7 and V is TRBV13; D call uncertain. The CDR3 sequence is 15 residues long. Germline V lookup: CDR1 PRHDT, CDR2 FYEKMQ (reference sequence). The V end lost 3 bases, the J end lost 0 bases, and 12 bases lay between the germline ends.

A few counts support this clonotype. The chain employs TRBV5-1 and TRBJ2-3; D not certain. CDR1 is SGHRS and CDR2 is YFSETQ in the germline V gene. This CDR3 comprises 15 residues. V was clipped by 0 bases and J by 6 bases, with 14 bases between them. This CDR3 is CASSLVDSSRDTQYF. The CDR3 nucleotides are TGCGCCAGCAGCTTGGTTGATTCATCTAGGGATACGCAGTATTTT.

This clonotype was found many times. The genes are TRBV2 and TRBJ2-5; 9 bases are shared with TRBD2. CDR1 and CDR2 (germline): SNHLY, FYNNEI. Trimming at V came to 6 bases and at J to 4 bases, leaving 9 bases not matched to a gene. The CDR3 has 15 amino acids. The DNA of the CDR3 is TGTGCCAGCAGGGTAGCGGGAGCACGAGGAGAGACCCAGTACTTC. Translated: CASRVAGARGETQYF.

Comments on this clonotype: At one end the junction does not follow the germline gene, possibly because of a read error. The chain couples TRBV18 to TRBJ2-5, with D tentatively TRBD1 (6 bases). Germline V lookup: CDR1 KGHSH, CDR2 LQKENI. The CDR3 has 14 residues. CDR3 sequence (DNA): TGTGCCAGCTCACCACAGGGGGTATTGGAGACCCAGTCCTTC. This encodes CASSPQGVLETQSF. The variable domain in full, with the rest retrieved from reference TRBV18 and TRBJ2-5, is NAGVMQNPRHLVRRRGQEARLRCSPMKGHSHVYWYRQLPEEGLKFMVYLQKENIIDESGMPKERFSAEFPKEGPSILRIQQVVRGDSAAYFCASSPQGVLETQSFGPGTRLLVL.

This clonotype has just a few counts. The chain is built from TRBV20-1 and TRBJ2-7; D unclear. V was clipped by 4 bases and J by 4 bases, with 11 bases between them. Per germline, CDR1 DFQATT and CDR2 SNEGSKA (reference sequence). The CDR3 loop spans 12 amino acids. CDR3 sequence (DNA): TGCAGTGCTACAGCGCCACTTTACGAGCAGTACTTC. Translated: CSATAPLYEQYF.

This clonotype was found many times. The CDR3 is CSGSVTGELFF. CDR3 nucleotide sequence: TGCAGCGGCAGTGTAACCGGGGAGCTGTTTTTT. The V and J genes are TRBV29-1 and TRBJ2-2, with D unresolved. Trimming shortened V by 7 bases and J by 5 bases, and 8 bases separated the two germline ends. Germline values: CDR1 SQVTM, CDR2 ANQGSEA. The CDR3 has 11 amino acids.

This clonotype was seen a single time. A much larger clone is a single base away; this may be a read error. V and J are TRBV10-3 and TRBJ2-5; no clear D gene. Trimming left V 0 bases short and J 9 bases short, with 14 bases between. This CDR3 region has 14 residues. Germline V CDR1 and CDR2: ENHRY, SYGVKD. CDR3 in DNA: TGTGCCATCAGTGAGTCAGGCCGGGTTGTGGCCCAGTACTTC. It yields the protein CAISESGRVVAQYF.

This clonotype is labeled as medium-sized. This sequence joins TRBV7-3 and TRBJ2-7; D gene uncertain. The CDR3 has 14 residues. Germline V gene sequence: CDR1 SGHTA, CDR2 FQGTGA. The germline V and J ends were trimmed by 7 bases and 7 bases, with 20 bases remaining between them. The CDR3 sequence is CASINGDSPSEQYF. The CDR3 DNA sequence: TGTGCCAGCATAAACGGAGATAGTCCCTCTGAGCAGTACTTC. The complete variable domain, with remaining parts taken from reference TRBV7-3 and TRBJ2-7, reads GAGVSQTPSNKVTEKGKYVELRCDPISGHTALYWYRQSLGQGPEFLIYFQGTGAADDSGLPNDRFFAVRPEGSVSTLKIQRTERGDSAVYLCASINGDSPSEQYFGPGTRLTVT.

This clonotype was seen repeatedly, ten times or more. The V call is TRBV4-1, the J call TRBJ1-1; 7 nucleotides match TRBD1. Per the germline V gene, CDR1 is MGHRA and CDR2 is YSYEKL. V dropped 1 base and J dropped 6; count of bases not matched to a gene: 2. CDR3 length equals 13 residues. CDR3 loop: CASSQGTGPEAFF. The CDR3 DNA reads TGCGCCAGCAGCCAAGGGACAGGACCTGAAGCTTTCTTT.

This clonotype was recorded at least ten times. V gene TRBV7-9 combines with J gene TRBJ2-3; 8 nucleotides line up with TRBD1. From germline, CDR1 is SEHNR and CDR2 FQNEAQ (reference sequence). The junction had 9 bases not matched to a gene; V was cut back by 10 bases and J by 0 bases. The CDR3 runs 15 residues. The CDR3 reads CATTLGQGSTDTQYF. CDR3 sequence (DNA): TGTGCCACCACCCTCGGACAGGGAAGCACAGATACGCAGTATTTT. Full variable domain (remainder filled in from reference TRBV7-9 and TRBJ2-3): DTGVSQNPRHKITKRGQNVTFRCDPISEHNRLYWYRQTLGQGPEFLTYFQNEAQLEKSRLLSDRFSAERPKGSFSTLEIQRTEQGDSAMYLCATTLGQGSTDTQYFGPGTRLTVL.

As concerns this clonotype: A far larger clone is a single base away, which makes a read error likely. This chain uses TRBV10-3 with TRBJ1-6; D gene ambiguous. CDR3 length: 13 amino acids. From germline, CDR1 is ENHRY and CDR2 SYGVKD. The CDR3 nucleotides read TGTGCCATCAGCTCCCGGACGGGATATGGGGTTTTCTTT. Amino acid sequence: CAISSRTGYGVFF.

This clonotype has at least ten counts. Here the CDR3 DNA reads TGTGCCAGCAGTCGGGACCAGCGCACAGATACGCAGTATTTT. Its translation is CASSRDQRTDTQYF. The chain links TRBV28 to TRBJ2-3; either TRBD1 or TRBD2 may fit D (5 bases each). CDR1 and CDR2 (germline): MDHEN, SYDVKM. The CDR3 covers 14 residues. V was trimmed by 5 bases and J by 1 base, leaving 10 bases between them. Supplemented by reference TRBV28 and TRBJ2-3, the full variable domain reads DVKVTQSSRYLVKRTGEKVFLECVQDMDHENMFWYRQDPGLGLRLIYFSYDVKMKEKGDIPEGYSVSREKKERFSLILESASTNQTSMYLCASSRDQRTDTQYFGPGTRLTVL.

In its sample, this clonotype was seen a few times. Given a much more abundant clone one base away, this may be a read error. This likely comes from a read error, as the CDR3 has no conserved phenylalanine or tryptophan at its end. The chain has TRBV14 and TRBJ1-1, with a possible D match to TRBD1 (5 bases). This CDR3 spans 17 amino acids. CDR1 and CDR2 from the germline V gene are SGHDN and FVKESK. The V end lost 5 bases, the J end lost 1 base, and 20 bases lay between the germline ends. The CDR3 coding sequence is TGTGCCAGCAGCACATATCACGGGGCGGGACGGAACACTGAAGCTTTCCTT. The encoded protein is CASSTYHGAGRNTEAFL.

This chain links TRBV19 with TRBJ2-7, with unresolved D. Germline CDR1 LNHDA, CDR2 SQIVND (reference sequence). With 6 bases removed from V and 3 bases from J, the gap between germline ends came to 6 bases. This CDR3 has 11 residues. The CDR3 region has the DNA TGTGCCAGTAGAGGCGTCTACGAGCAGTACTTC. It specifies CASRGVYEQYF.

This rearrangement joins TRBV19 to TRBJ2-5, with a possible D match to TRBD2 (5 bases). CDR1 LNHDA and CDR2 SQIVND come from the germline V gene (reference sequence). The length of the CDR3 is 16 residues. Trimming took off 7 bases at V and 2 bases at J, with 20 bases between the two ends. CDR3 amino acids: CASTQPSGAVQETQYF. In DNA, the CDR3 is TGTGCCAGTACCCAACCCTCTGGAGCGGTTCAAGAGACCCAGTACTTC.

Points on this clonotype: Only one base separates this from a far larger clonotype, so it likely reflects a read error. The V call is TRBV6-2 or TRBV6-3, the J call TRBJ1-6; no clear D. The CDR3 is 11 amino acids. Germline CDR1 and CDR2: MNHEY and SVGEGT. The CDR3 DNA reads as TGTGCCAGCAGTTACGTCGGTGCAGCTATCTTT. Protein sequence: CASSYVGAAIF.

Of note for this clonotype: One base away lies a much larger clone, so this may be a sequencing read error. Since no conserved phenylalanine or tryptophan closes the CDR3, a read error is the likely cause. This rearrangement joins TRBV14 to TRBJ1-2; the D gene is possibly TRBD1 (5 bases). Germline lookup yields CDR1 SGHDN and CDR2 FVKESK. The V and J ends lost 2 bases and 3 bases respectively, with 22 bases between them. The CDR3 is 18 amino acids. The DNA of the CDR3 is TGTGCCAGCAGCCAACCAAGGCGGCCAGGGCAACCCGACTATGGCTACACCCTC. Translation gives CASSQPRRPGQPDYGYTL.

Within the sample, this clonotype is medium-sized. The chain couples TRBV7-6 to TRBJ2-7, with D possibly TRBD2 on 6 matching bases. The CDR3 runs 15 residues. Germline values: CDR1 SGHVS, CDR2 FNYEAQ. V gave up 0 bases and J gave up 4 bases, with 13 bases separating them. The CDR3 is CASSLASGGTYEQYF. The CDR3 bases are TGTGCCAGCAGCTTAGCGTCGGGCGGGACTTACGAGCAGTACTTC.

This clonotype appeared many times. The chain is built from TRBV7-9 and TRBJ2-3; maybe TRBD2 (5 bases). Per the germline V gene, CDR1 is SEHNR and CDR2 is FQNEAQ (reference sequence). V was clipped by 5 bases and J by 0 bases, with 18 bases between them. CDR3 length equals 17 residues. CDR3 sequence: CASSLSEADPSTDTQYF. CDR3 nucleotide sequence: TGTGCCAGCAGCCTCTCCGAAGCGGATCCTAGCACAGATACGCAGTATTTT.

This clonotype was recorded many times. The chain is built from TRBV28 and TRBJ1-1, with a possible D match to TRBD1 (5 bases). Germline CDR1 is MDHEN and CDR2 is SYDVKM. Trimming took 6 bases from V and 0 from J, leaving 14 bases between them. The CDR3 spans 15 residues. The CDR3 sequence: CASRPTETMNTEAFF. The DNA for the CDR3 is TGTGCCAGCAGACCGACAGAGACGATGAACACTGAAGCTTTCTTT.

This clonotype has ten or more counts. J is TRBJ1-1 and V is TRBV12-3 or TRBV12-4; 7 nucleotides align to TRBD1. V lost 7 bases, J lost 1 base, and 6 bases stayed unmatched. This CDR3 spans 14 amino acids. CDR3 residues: CASTLGQTNTEAFF. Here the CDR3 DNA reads TGTGCCAGCACATTGGGACAGACGAACACTGAAGCTTTCTTT.

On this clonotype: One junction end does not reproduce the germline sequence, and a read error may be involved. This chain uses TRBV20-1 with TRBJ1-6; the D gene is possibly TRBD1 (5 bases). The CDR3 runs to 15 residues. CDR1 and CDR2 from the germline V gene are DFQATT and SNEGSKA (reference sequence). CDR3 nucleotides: TGCGGTGCTGGGACGATTGGGGTCGTTAATTCACCCCTCCACTTT. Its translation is CGAGTIGVVNSPLHF.

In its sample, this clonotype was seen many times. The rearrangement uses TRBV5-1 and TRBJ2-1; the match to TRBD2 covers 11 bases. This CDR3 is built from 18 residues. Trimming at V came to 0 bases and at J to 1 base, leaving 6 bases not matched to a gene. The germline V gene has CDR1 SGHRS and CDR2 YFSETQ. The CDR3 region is CASSLGLAGGVSYNEQFF. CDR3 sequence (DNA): TGCGCCAGCAGCTTGGGGCTAGCGGGAGGCGTTTCCTACAATGAGCAGTTCTTC.

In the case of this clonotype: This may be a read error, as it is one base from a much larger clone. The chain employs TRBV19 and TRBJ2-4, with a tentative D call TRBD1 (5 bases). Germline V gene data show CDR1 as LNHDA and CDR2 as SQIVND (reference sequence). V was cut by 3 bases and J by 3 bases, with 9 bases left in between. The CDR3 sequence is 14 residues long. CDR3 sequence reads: CASSILGVKNIQYF. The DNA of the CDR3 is TGTGCCAGTAGTATTTTAGGGGTCAAAAACATTCAGTACTTC. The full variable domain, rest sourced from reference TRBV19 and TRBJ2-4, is DGGITQSPKYLFRKEGQNVTLSCEQNLNHDAMYWYRQDPGQGLRLIYYSQIVNDFQKGDIAEGYSVSREKKESFPLTVTSAQKNPTAFYLCASSILGVKNIQYFGAGTRLSVL.